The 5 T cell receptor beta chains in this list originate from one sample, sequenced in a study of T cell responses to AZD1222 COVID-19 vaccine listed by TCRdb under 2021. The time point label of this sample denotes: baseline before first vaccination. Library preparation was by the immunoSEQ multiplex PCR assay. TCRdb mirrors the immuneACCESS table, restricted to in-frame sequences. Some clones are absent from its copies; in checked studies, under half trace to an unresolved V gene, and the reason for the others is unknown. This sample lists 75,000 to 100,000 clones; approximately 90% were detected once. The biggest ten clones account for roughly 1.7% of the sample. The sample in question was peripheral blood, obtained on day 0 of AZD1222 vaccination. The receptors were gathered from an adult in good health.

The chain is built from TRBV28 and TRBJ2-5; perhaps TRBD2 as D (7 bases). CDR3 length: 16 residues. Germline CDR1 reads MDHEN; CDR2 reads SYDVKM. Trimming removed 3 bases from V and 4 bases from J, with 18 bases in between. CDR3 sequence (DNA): TGTGCCAGCAGTTTTGGGCGGGGGCCCATGGCAGAGACCCAGTACTTC. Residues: CASSFGRGPMAETQYF.

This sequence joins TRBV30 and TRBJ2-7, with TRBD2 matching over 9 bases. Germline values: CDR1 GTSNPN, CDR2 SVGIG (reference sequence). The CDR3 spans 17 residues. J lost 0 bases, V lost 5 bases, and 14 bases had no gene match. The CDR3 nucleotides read TGTGCCTGGTGTAGGGCCAGCGGGGGGCCAAGCTCCTACGAGCAGTACTTC. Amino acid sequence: CAWCRASGGPSSYEQYF.

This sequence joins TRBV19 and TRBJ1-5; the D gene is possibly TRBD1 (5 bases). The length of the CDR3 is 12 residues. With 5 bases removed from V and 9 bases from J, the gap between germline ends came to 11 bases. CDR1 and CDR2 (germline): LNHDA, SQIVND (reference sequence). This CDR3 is CASSVQGGPQHF. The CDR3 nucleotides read TGTGCCAGTAGTGTCCAGGGTGGGCCCCAGCATTTT. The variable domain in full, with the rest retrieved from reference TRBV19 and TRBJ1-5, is DGGITQSPKYLFRKEGQNVTLSCEQNLNHDAMYWYRQDPGQGLRLIYYSQIVNDFQKGDIAEGYSVSREKKESFPLTVTSAQKNPTAFYLCASSVQGGPQHFGDGTRLSIL.

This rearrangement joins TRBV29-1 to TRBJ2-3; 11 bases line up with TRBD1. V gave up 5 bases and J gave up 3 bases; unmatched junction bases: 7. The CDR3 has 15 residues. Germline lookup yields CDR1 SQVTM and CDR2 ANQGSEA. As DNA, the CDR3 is TGCAGCGTTCAAGGACAGGGGGCGAGGACAGATACGCAGTATTTT. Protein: CSVQGQGARTDTQYF.

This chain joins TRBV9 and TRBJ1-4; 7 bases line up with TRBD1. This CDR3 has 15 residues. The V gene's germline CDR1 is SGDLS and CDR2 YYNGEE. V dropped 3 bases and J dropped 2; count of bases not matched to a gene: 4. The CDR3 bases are TGTGCCAGCAGCGCGAGGGGGCTTACTAATGAAAAACTGTTTTTT. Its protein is CASSARGLTNEKLFF.